Below are 12 T cell receptor beta chains sequenced from a single sample in a study of CD8+ T cells in alopecia areata. Reverse transcribed after extraction, RNA yielded cDNA as the sequencing template. Repertoires were generated with immunoSEQ multiplex PCR, while TCRdb's copy carries only in-frame clones and drops some. The specimen has 90,000 to 130,000 clones, none found just once. The sample consisted of lesional skin. The receptor set was obtained from a C3H/HeJ mouse with alopecia areata. The strain's MHC: H2-k.

This clone was counted a few times. Here the gene names and germline are mouse. The read terminates 4 residues ahead of where the CDR3 ends, so the germline J gene completes it. The rearrangement links TRBV13-3 to TRBJ2-4; the match to TRBD1 covers 8 bases. The CDR3 has 17 residues. Germline V gene lookup returns CDR1 NNHDY and CDR2 SYVADS. Losses at the gene ends were 3 bases for V and 1 base for J; bases not matched to a gene: 10. CDR3 sequence reads: CASSAPTGVRGQNTLYF. The CDR3 DNA, read in part, is TGTGCCAGCAGTGCCCCGACAGGGGTAAGAGGTCAAAAC.

This clone was observed a few times. The gene names here belong to mouse. The DNA read from the CDR3 is TGTGCCAGCAGTCTGACTGGGGGTCCCTAT. Encoded protein: CASSLTGGPY. Given in full, the CDR3 is CASSLTGGPYEQYF. The rearrangement uses TRBV19 and TRBJ2-7, with 9 bases matching TRBD2. The CDR3 end falls 4 residues outside the read, so it is completed with the germline J gene. The length of the CDR3 is 14 residues. Unmatched junction bases numbered 4, after V lost 4 bases and J lost 2 bases. Germline assignment: CDR1 FNHDT and CDR2 SITEND (reference sequence). Supplemented by reference TRBV19 and TRBJ2-7, the full variable domain reads GGIITQTPKFLIGQEGQKLTLKCQQNFNHDTMYWYRQDSGKGLRLIYYSITENDLQKGDLSEGYDASREKKSSFSLTVTSAQKNEMAVFLCASSLTGGPYEQYFGPGTRLTVL.

As regards this clone: The genes are named according to mouse. The missing CDR3 end, 4 residues past where the read stops, is filled in from the germline J gene. The chain couples TRBV13-3 to TRBJ1-4, with 8 bases aligning to TRBD1. CDR1 and CDR2 (germline): NNHDY, SYVADS. CDR3 size: 15 residues. Trimming cost V 2 bases and J 5 bases; bases outside gene matches: 5. CDR3 DNA, as far as it was read: TGTGCCAGCAGTGAAAGGCAGGGGGCGAACGAA. It yields the protein CASSERQGANE. The whole CDR3 sequence is CASSERQGANERLFF.

Note on this clone: Germline and genes: mouse. The CDR3 goes on 4 residues after the read ends, and that part is filled in from the germline J gene. This rearrangement joins TRBV13-3 to TRBJ2-7; a possible D gene is TRBD1 (6 bases). This CDR3 is 16 amino acids long. Germline CDR1 NNHDY, CDR2 SYVADS. V was clipped by 0 bases and J by 0 bases, with 13 bases between them. The CDR3 DNA, read in part, is TGTGCCAGCAGTGATGCCACAGGGAGGGACTCCTAT. Its protein product is CASSDATGRDSY. The CDR3 reads in full as CASSDATGRDSYEQYF.

About this clone itself: The genes and germline here are from mouse. With the read ending 4 residues before the CDR3 end, the germline J gene is used to fill in that end. The chain is built from TRBV13-2 and TRBJ2-7; the match to TRBD1 covers 11 bases. Germline CDR1 is NNHNN and CDR2 is SYGAGS (reference sequence). The CDR3 is made up of 15 amino acids. The DNA read from the CDR3 is TGTGCCAGCGGTGACACCGGGACAGGGGGGTAT. As protein: CASGDTGTGGY. The complete CDR3 reads CASGDTGTGGYEQYF.

Of note for this clone: Gene names and germline refer to mouse. The sequenced fragment ends 4 residues before the CDR3 boundary, so the rest is inferred from the germline J gene. The chain links TRBV13-3 to TRBJ2-4; 13 bases align to TRBD2. V gave up 3 bases and J gave up 3 bases; unmatched junction bases: 4. Germline V gene lookup returns CDR1 NNHDY and CDR2 SYVADS. There are 16 residues in the CDR3. The CDR3 region is CASSGAGLGGQNTLYF. CDR3 bases read: TGTGCCAGCAGTGGAGCGGGACTGGGGGGGCAAAAC.

There are many counts of this clone. The genes are named according to mouse. Coverage ceases 4 residues before the CDR3 finishes, and the germline J gene fills in the end. V usage is TRBV13-3 and J usage is TRBJ2-1; D gene unclear. The CDR3 covers 16 residues. V was pared by 4 bases and J by 1 base, with 15 bases between. Germline lookup yields CDR1 NNHDY and CDR2 SYVADS. CDR3 protein: CASSIRDKKNYAEQFF. CDR3 DNA, as far as it was read: TGTGCCAGCAGTATTCGCGACAAAAAAAACTATGCT.

In its sample, this clone was seen a few times. Each gene name is a mouse one. The read terminates 4 residues ahead of where the CDR3 ends, so the germline J gene completes it. Additional DNA sequences in this sample encode the identical CDR3. The chain has TRBV29 and TRBJ2-1; TRBD1 matches 7 bases. V was clipped by 3 bases and J by 1 base; unmatched bases: 3. The CDR3 spans 15 residues. Germline CDR1 MSHET, CDR2 SYDVDS. The DNA read from the CDR3 is TGTGCTAGCAGTTTCCCGGGACAGAACTATGCT. Translated, it gives CASSFPGQNYA. The whole CDR3 protein reads CASSFPGQNYAEQFF.

This clone occurred a few times. Translating the DNA gives a protein that differs from the TCRdb entry at residue 13; the protein shown here is that DNA translation. Germline and genes: mouse. The observed sequence ends 3 residues before the CDR3 terminus, with the missing tail filled in from the germline J gene. The chain combines TRBV13-3 with TRBJ1-6; a weak D match, TRBD1 (5 bases). TRBJ1-6 counts as an open reading frame of uncertain function. Germline V lookup: CDR1 NNHDY, CDR2 SYVADS. The CDR3 runs 16 residues. Between the trimmed V and J ends, which lost 3 bases and 0 bases, there was a span of 10 bases. The CDR3 sequence is CASSGQTNSYNSPLYF. The covered CDR3 bases are TGTGCCAGCAGTGGACAGACAAATTCCTATAATTCGCCC.

A few counts support this clone. The listed genes are named as in mouse. The read terminates 4 residues ahead of where the CDR3 ends, so the germline J gene completes it. V usage is TRBV1 and J usage is TRBJ1-1, with D tentatively TRBD1 (5 bases). Germline V lookup: CDR1 NSQYPW, CDR2 LRSPGD (reference sequence). The ends were cut back, 0 bases at V and 3 bases at J, with 11 bases in the middle. This CDR3 has 15 amino acids. The chain's CDR3 is CTCSADLRDDTEVFF. Partial CDR3 DNA: TGCACCTGCAGTGCAGATCTCAGGGATGACACA.

This clone was counted only a few times. All gene names here are mouse names. The CDR3 DNA, read in part, is TGTGCCAGCAGTGTCGACAGGGAGGGTGCT. This gives the protein CASSVDREGA. The entire CDR3 protein is CASSVDREGAEQFF. This rearrangement joins TRBV19 to TRBJ2-1; 7 bases map to TRBD1. The read comes to an end 4 residues before the CDR3 does, leaving the germline J gene to fill in the end. V shed 4 bases and J 6 bases; nucleotides not matched to a gene: 7. Per the germline V gene, CDR1 is FNHDT and CDR2 is SITEND (reference sequence). This CDR3 is built from 14 residues.

A few counts support this clone. The gene symbols are mouse symbols. Sequencing ends 4 residues short of the CDR3 end; the germline J gene provides the rest. The chain links TRBV1 to TRBJ2-5; 10 bases fit TRBD2. Trimming removed 2 bases from V and 3 bases from J; junction bases left unmatched: 2. The germline gives CDR1 NSQYPW, CDR2 LRSPGD (reference sequence). The CDR3 consists of 15 residues. The chain's CDR3 is CTCSATGGGQDTQYF. CDR3 DNA (partial): TGCACCTGCAGTGCAACTGGGGGGGGTCAAGAC.